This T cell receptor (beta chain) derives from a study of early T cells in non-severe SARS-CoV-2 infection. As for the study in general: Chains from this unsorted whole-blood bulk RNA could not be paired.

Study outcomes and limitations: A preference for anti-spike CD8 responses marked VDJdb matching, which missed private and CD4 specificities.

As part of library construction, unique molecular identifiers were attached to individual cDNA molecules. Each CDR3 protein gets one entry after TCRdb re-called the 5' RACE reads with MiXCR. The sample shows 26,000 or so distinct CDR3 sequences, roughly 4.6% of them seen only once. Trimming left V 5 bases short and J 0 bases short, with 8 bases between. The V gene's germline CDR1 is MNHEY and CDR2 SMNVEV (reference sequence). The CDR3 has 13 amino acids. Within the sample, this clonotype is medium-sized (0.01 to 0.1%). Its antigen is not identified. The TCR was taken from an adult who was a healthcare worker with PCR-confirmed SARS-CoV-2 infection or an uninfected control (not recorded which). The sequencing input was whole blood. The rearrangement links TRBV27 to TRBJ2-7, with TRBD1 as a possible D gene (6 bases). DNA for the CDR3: TGTGCCAGCAGTAGGACAGTCTCCTACGAGCAGTACTTC. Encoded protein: CASSRTVSYEQYF.